This section outlines one T cell receptor (beta chain) sequence together with its context. This clone was observed a handful of times. Its recognized antigen is unknown. Base qualities are not provided; no much larger clone lies one nucleotide away. The immunoSEQ Assay, a bias-controlled multiplex PCR, was used to amplify TCRbeta CDR3 regions from genomic DNA. In the source study's methods: The number of nucleated cells in each sample was estimated from the amplification of reference gene primers within the assay. To quantify the absolute abundance of each unique TCRbeta CDR3 rearrangement, sequence reads were collapsed and filtered. For each sample, productive Simpson clonality was calculated as the square root of Simpson's diversity index across productive rearrangements. Entries here come from immuneACCESS through TCRdb and include only in-frame sequences with V and J called. Some clones fail to appear in such tables; in the studies checked, an unresolved V gene covers under half of the shortfall, and the cause of the remainder is unknown. For V, J and clone size, that table is used; D and trimming come from the DNA. Here the sample has roughly 230,000 clones; around 84% occur a single time. Roughly 6.7% of the sample belongs to the ten largest clones.

This record comes from a study of blood T cell repertoires in COVID-19 (dated by TCRdb to the early 2020s). About the investigation overall: Samples from collaborators originated in the United States, Italy and Spain and spanned both the acute and convalescent phases of COVID-19. Deeply sampled blood TCRbeta repertoires from subjects exposed to, actively infected with, or recovered from COVID-19 were included in the dataset. Where HLA class I and class II types were available, the types were taken from metadata supplied by the sample provider, not from assay-based typing. The prospective study material was composed of cDNA or gDNA derived from T cells, B-cell-depleted T cells, or PBMCs. A freely available public database, intended as a resource for researchers studying the immune response to SARS-CoV-2, is where the repertoires were released. Samples were obtained from the ongoing ImmuneRACE study (first 160 participants) and from over 1,000 subjects provided by 6 global collaborators. A de-identified subject ID, COVID-19 status, age in years and sex were almost always included in the sample metadata. Broader findings and caveats from the paper: Clinical and demographic metadata were provided uncurated, with the amount varying by source and participant.

In the prospective study, participants were about 18 to 95 years old, resided in about two dozen geographic areas of the United States, and were enrolled through a virtual design. In the prospective study, participants were assigned to cohorts based on the clinical history participants reported in a screening survey and a study questionnaire. Exposed participants were defined as having been in contact with someone with a PCR-confirmed or clinician-diagnosed COVID-19 case within 2 weeks of study entry. In the prospective study, whole blood, serum and a nasopharyngeal or oropharyngeal swab were collected from each participant by mobile phlebotomists. Additional blood draws and questionnaires over an approximately 2-month period could optionally be provided by prospective study participants. Prospective study blood samples were shipped either frozen or at room temperature before DNA extraction. V is reduced by 1 base and J by 4 bases, leaving a spacing of 10 bases between them. The CDR1 and CDR2 encoded by the germline V gene are SGHTA and FQGNSA. Including the terminal cysteine and phenylalanine, the CDR3 comprises 14 residues. The kept DNA is CDR3 alone, 42 bases in frame from the first base.

The sample was PBMCs or T cells enriched from blood (not recorded which). This sequence uses TRBV7-2 and TRBJ1-1; the best D guess is TRBD1, with 5 bases matching. The TCR comes from a woman between 50 and 59 years old who had been exposed to COVID-19. The nucleotide sequence is TGTGCCAGCAGCTTAGAGTATGGGGCCACTGAAGCTTTCTTT. This yields the protein CASSLEYGATEAFF.